This TCR beta chain was profiled in a study of blood T cell repertoires in COVID-19. Profiling relied on immunoSEQ multiplex PCR, and the TCRdb table lists in-frame clones only, not all of them. The sample has under 200,000 clones; 85% to 90% are singletons. V was clipped by 5 bases and J by 3 bases; unmatched bases: 6. Germline CDR1 and CDR2: MDHEN and SYDVKM. The CDR3 runs 15 residues. The genes are TRBV28 and TRBJ1-3; 8 bases align to TRBD1. The specimen sequenced was peripheral blood. The sequence was collected from a middle-aged man with active or convalescent COVID-19. The CDR3 nucleotides are TGTGCCAGCAGTCCCGGACAGGGCTTTGGAAACACCATATATTTT. Encoded protein: CASSPGQGFGNTIYF.